These 23 T cell receptor beta chains were all obtained from the same sample, sequenced in a study of T cell responses to AZD1222 COVID-19 vaccine. Sequencing was performed with immunoSEQ multiplex PCR; in TCRdb, only in-frame clones are kept and a portion is missing. Of tens of thousands of clones listed, roughly 87% were seen once; the top ten hold 7.5% to 10%. The sequencing used peripheral blood, collected 28 days after the second AZD1222 dose. These receptor sequences come from an adult who received the AZD1222 COVID-19 vaccine.

In its sample, this clone was seen a few times. The chain carries TRBV2 and TRBJ1-6, with unresolved D. The CDR3 extends over 13 amino acids. V was clipped by 4 bases and J by 8 bases, with 9 bases between them. CDR1 is SNHLY and CDR2 is FYNNEI in the germline V gene. CDR3 bases: TGTGCCAGCAGTGGGGGTTTTGATTCACCCCTCCACTTT. This translates into CASSGGFDSPLHF.

This clone has only one observation. The chain is built from TRBV3-1 (or the pseudogene TRBV3-2) and TRBJ1-4; possible D gene TRBD1, 6 bases. Trimming removed 1 base from V and 8 bases from J, with 11 bases in between. The CDR3 extends over 14 amino acids. Germline CDR1 is LGHDT and CDR2 is YNNKEL (reference sequence). The CDR3 reads CASSQGQGLEKLFF. CDR3 nucleotides: TGTGCCAGCAGCCAAGGGCAGGGGTTAGAAAAACTGTTTTTT.

The V and J genes are TRBV7-9 and TRBJ2-3; unclear D gene. CDR1 is SEHNR and CDR2 is FQNEAQ in the germline V gene (reference sequence). The CDR3 is 16 amino acids. V was clipped by 5 bases and J by 0 bases, with 15 bases between them. The CDR3 DNA sequence: TGTGCCAGCAGCCCTTTGGCCGGTTCTAGCACAGATACGCAGTATTTT. It yields the protein CASSPLAGSSTDTQYF.

The rearrangement joins TRBV27 to TRBJ1-1, with TRBD1 matching 7 bases. CDR3 length: 13 residues. With V trimmed by 4 bases and J by 6 bases, 5 bases remained unmatched. CDR1 is MNHEY and CDR2 is SMNVEV in the germline V gene (reference sequence). The CDR3, as DNA: TGTGCCAGCAGTTCAGGGGGGGTATCTGAAGCTTTCTTT. It is translated as CASSSGGVSEAFF.

The V gene is TRBV18, the J gene TRBJ1-3; TRBD1 matches 8 bases. V gave up 3 bases and J gave up 2 bases; unmatched junction bases: 6. Germline V gene lookup returns CDR1 KGHSH and CDR2 LQKENI. This CDR3 is 16 amino acids long. The CDR3 here is CASSPVTGAPGNTIYF. For the CDR3, the DNA is TGTGCCAGCTCACCGGTGACAGGGGCTCCTGGAAACACCATATATTTT.

The chain has TRBV5-1 and TRBJ2-5; the D is unclear. Per the germline V gene, CDR1 is SGHRS and CDR2 is YFSETQ. Deletions cut 2 bases from V and 4 bases from J, with 6 bases between. The CDR3 spans 12 residues. The CDR3 nucleotides read TGCGCCAGCAGCTTACTGGGAGAGACCCAGTACTTC. It encodes CASSLLGETQYF. Using reference TRBV5-1 and TRBJ2-5 for the parts outside the CDR3, the full variable domain is KAGVTQTPRYLIKTRGQQVTLSCSPISGHRSVSWYQQTPGQGLQFLFEYFSETQRNKGNFPGRFSGRQFSNSRSEMNVSTLELGDSALYLCASSLLGETQYFGPGTRLLVL.

The chain uses TRBV19 and TRBJ2-1; D is ambiguous. The CDR3 extends over 14 amino acids. Between the trimmed V and J ends, which lost 3 bases and 5 bases, there was a span of 11 bases. Germline CDR1 and CDR2: LNHDA and SQIVND (reference sequence). In DNA form, the CDR3 reads TGTGCCAGTAGTATGGGTGGGATAGACAATGAGCAGTTCTTC. Amino acid sequence: CASSMGGIDNEQFF.

This sequence joins TRBV12-3 or TRBV12-4 and TRBJ2-1; 10 bases agree with TRBD1. The ends lost 6 bases at V and 14 bases at J; junction bases unmatched: 7. The CDR3 spans 12 residues. The CDR3: CASSIDRGQKFF. DNA for the CDR3: TGTGCCAGCAGCATAGACAGGGGGCAAAAGTTCTTC.

The chain has TRBV29-1 and TRBJ1-6; D not resolved. This CDR3 region has 13 residues. Between the trimmed V and J ends, which lost 7 bases and 5 bases, there was a span of 12 bases. Germline V lookup: CDR1 SQVTM, CDR2 ANQGSEA. CDR3: CSASTEDNSPLHF. The CDR3 bases are TGCAGCGCTTCCACGGAAGATAATTCACCCCTCCACTTT.

V and J are TRBV3-1 (or the pseudogene TRBV3-2) and TRBJ1-2; tentatively, D is TRBD1 (5 bases). The CDR3 totals 15 residues. Per germline, CDR1 LGHDT and CDR2 YNNKEL (reference sequence). V gave up 0 bases and J gave up 5 bases, with 13 bases separating them. This CDR3 reads CASSQDTRDLYGYTF. CDR3 bases: TGTGCCAGCAGCCAAGATACCCGGGACCTTTATGGCTACACCTTC.

This clone was seen only a few times. This sequence joins TRBV7-2 and TRBJ1-2; D is ambiguous. The CDR3 has 15 residues. V lost 1 base and J 10 bases, leaving 19 bases between the germline ends. Germline V CDR1 and CDR2: SGHTA, FQGNSA. CDR3 sequence: CASSLGARTEKDYTF. Here the CDR3 DNA reads TGTGCCAGCAGCTTAGGGGCCCGGACTGAGAAGGACTACACCTTC. The variable domain in full, completed from reference TRBV7-2 and TRBJ1-2, reads GAGVSQSPSNKVTEKGKDVELRCDPISGHTALYWYRQSLGQGLEFLIYFQGNSAPDKSGLPSDRFSAERTGGSVSTLTIQRTQQEDSAVYLCASSLGARTEKDYTFGSGTRLTVV.

The chain links TRBV27 to TRBJ1-5; 8 bases line up with TRBD1. Germline loops: CDR1 MNHEY, CDR2 SMNVEV (reference sequence). V trimming: 6 bases; J trimming: 0 bases; junction bases outside the gene matches: 7. The CDR3 is 16 amino acids. In DNA, the CDR3 is TGTGCCAGCAGCCTAGGGACAGGAGTTAGCAATCAGCCCCAGCATTTT. Amino acid sequence: CASSLGTGVSNQPQHF.

The V call is TRBV2, the J call TRBJ2-4, with D uncertain. Germline V gives CDR1 SNHLY, CDR2 FYNNEI. The CDR3 runs 14 residues. The V end was cut by 6 bases, the J end by 0 bases, with 9 bases between. The CDR3 here is CASSPAVAKNIQYF. CDR3 DNA sequence: TGTGCCAGCAGCCCGGCCGTAGCCAAAAACATTCAGTACTTC.

This chain connects TRBV2 to TRBJ1-6; weak D call: TRBD1 (5 bases). Germline assignment: CDR1 SNHLY and CDR2 FYNNEI. There are 16 residues in the CDR3. Trimming left V 7 bases short and J 6 bases short, with 19 bases between. CDR3 protein: CASKPQGGEPNSPLHF. In DNA form, the CDR3 reads TGTGCCAGCAAGCCCCAGGGCGGGGAACCTAATTCACCCCTCCACTTT.

The genes are TRBV4-1 and TRBJ2-5, with D possibly matching TRBD2 (6 bases). The CDR3 sequence is 17 residues long. The V gene lost 0 bases and the J gene lost 5 bases, with 19 bases spanning the gap. CDR1 and CDR2 from the germline V gene are MGHRA and YSYEKL. CDR3 coding DNA: TGCGCCAGCAGCCAAGAAGGCCCGGCTCTAGCGATGGAGACCCAGTACTTC. Protein sequence: CASSQEGPALAMETQYF.

The genes are TRBV5-1 and TRBJ1-1, with D possibly matching TRBD1 (6 bases). This CDR3 contains 15 residues. Per the germline V gene, CDR1 is SGHRS and CDR2 is YFSETQ. V lost 3 bases and J lost 10, with 22 bases in between. The CDR3 protein is CASSSQFGGPEGAFF. CDR3 bases: TGCGCCAGCAGCTCCCAGTTCGGGGGGCCGGAAGGAGCTTTCTTT. Full variable domain (rest looked up from reference TRBV5-1 and TRBJ1-1): KAGVTQTPRYLIKTRGQQVTLSCSPISGHRSVSWYQQTPGQGLQFLFEYFSETQRNKGNFPGRFSGRQFSNSRSEMNVSTLELGDSALYLCASSSQFGGPEGAFFGQGTRLTVV.

The chain combines TRBV7-3 with TRBJ2-2; 8 bases line up with TRBD2. The trim removed 5 bases at V and 4 bases at J, leaving 9 bases unmatched. The CDR3 loop spans 16 amino acids. Germline-derived CDR1 and CDR2 are SGHTA and FQGTGA. In nucleotides, the CDR3 is TGTGCCAGCAGCCTTTATGGACTAGCTGGCACCGGGGAGCTGTTTTTT. Translation gives CASSLYGLAGTGELFF.

The rearrangement uses TRBV7-9 and TRBJ2-2; D may correspond to TRBD1 or TRBD2 (5 bases each). V gave up 3 bases and J gave up 3 bases, with 11 bases separating them. This CDR3 has 15 amino acids. Per the germline V gene, CDR1 is SEHNR and CDR2 is FQNEAQ (reference sequence). Here the CDR3 reads CASSFGTAYTGELFF. In DNA form, the CDR3 reads TGTGCCAGCAGCTTCGGGACGGCATACACCGGGGAGCTGTTTTTT.

The V and J genes are TRBV24-1 and TRBJ2-7, with D possibly being TRBD2 (5 bases). Trimming shortened V by 12 bases and J by 3 bases, and 8 bases separated the two germline ends. The CDR3 runs to 10 residues. Germline V gives CDR1 KGHDR, CDR2 SFDVKD. CDR3 amino acids: CALRGYEQYV. In nucleotides, the CDR3 is TGTGCCCTTCGGGGCTACGAGCAGTACGTC.

The genes are TRBV19 and TRBJ2-1; D unclear. CDR3 length equals 16 residues. Trimming took off 3 bases at V and 1 base at J, with 13 bases between the two ends. Per germline, CDR1 LNHDA and CDR2 SQIVND (reference sequence). The CDR3 reads CASSIGMGISYNEQFF. CDR3 nucleotides: TGTGCCAGTAGTATCGGAATGGGGATTTCCTACAATGAGCAGTTCTTC.

Here the CDR3 reads CASSITGIVTNEKLFF. CDR3 DNA sequence: TGTGCCAGTAGTATTACAGGGATTGTGACTAATGAAAAACTGTTTTTT. This chain links TRBV19 with TRBJ1-4, with a weak D call TRBD1 (6 bases). The CDR3 spans 16 residues. V was trimmed by 3 bases and J by 2 bases, leaving 13 bases between them. CDR1 is LNHDA and CDR2 is SQIVND in the germline V gene (reference sequence).

The CDR3 reads CAWSVRDDQPQHF. CDR3 in DNA: TGTGCCTGGAGTGTGCGGGACGATCAGCCCCAGCATTTT. This chain connects TRBV30 to TRBJ1-5; TRBD1 might be the D (5 bases). CDR1 GTSNPN and CDR2 SVGIG come from the germline V gene (reference sequence). The germline V and J ends were trimmed by 0 bases and 5 bases, with 8 bases remaining between them. CDR3 length: 13 amino acids.

The chain is built from TRBV3-1 (or the pseudogene TRBV3-2) and TRBJ2-2; D gene ambiguous. CDR1 and CDR2 (germline): LGHDT, YNNKEL (reference sequence). V was shortened by 1 base and J by 6 bases, with 3 bases between the two germline ends. This CDR3 spans 12 amino acids. The CDR3 loop is CASSQVAGELFF. In DNA, the CDR3 is TGTGCCAGCAGCCAAGTGGCCGGGGAGCTGTTTTTT.